These T cell receptor beta chains were read from a single sample in a study of CD8 T cells in ankylosing spondylitis. TCRdb used MiXCR to reprocess the 5' RACE reads, holding one entry per CDR3 protein. Here the sample spans approximately 500,000 distinct CDR3 sequences, roughly an eighth being singletons. Material for sequencing was blood, either unsorted or a sorted T cell fraction (not recorded which). The receptors come from a male donor with ankylosing spondylitis. CDR3s leave out the opening cysteine and the closing phenylalanine or tryptophan.

v_call	cdr3_aa
TRBV4-1	ASSQASQLTEQF
TRBV9	ASSVRSGSGLSTDTQY
TRBV3-1	ASSQDQGYAF
TRBV10-2	ASSRPREGTDTQY
TRBV10-3	AISVDPGDYGYT
TRBV5-1	ASSLGLADSYEQY
TRBV20-1	SARDTGISYGYT
TRBV7-2	ASSLPPIENEQF
TRBV18	ASSPEASTDTQY
TRBV3-1	ASSPVQGRTEAF
TRBV7-9	ASSLGAGNSYNEQF
TRBV11-2	ASSSDRVQTQY
TRBV2	AGGRDEQF